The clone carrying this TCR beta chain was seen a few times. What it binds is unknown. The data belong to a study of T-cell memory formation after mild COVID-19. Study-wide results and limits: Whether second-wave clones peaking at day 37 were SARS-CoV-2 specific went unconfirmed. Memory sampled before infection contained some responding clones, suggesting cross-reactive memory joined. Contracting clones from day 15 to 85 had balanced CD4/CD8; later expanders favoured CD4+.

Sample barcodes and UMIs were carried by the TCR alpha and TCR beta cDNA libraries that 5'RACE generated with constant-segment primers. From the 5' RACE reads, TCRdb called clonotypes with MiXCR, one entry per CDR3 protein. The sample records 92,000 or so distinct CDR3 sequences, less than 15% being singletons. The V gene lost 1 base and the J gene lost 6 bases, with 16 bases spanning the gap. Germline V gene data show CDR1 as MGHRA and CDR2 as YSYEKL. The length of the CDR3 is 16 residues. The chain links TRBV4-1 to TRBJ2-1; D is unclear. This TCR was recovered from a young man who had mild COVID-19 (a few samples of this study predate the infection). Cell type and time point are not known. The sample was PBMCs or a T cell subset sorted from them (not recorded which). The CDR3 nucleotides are TGCGCCAGCAGCCAAGGGTCAGGCCCCAGGTTCAATGAGCAGTTCTTC. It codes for CASSQGSGPRFNEQFF.